One and the same sample provided the 8 T cell receptor beta chains below, sequenced in a study of cytomegalovirus exposure and HLA in healthy donors. Primers included in the PCR were 60 Vbeta and 13 Jbeta primers. Sequenced by immunoSEQ multiplex PCR; TCRdb stores in-frame clones only, minus some. The repertoire holds 100,000 or so clones, with around 74% as singletons. Input material: PBMCs. The receptors come from a male donor in good health and CMV-seropositive.

The rearrangement links TRBV9 to TRBJ1-2; 10 nucleotides match TRBD1. CDR1 SGDLS and CDR2 YYNGEE come from the germline V gene. The CDR3 sequence is 15 residues long. Trimming took 3 bases from V and 2 from J; bases not matched to a gene: 4. The CDR3 sequence: CASSAKTGGNYGYTF. DNA for the CDR3: TGTGCCAGCAGCGCAAAGACAGGGGGCAACTATGGCTACACCTTC.

This chain connects TRBV5-4 to TRBJ1-1; D possibly corresponds to TRBD1 (6 bases). Per germline, CDR1 SGHNT and CDR2 YYREEE (reference sequence). V lost 2 bases and J 8 bases, leaving 13 bases between the germline ends. The CDR3 spans 13 residues. The CDR3 bases are TGTGCCAGCAGCTTAGATCCTCAGGGGGAAGCTTTCTTT. Translating gives CASSLDPQGEAFF.

The chain employs TRBV7-9 and TRBJ1-2, with D possibly matching TRBD1 (6 bases). The germline V and J ends were trimmed by 5 bases and 5 bases, with 18 bases remaining between them. The CDR3 covers 15 residues. Germline V gives CDR1 SEHNR, CDR2 FQNEAQ (reference sequence). The DNA for the CDR3 is TGTGCCAGCAGCATCAGGACAGAAACTCGGTATGGCTACACCTTC. Protein: CASSIRTETRYGYTF. Full variable domain (outside the CDR3, taken from reference TRBV7-9 and TRBJ1-2): DTGVSQNPRHKITKRGQNVTFRCDPISEHNRLYWYRQTLGQGPEFLTYFQNEAQLEKSRLLSDRFSAERPKGSFSTLEIQRTEQGDSAMYLCASSIRTETRYGYTFGSGTRLTVV.

This clone showed up just a few times. The chain employs TRBV6-5 and TRBJ1-4, with 9 bases aligning to TRBD1. The CDR3 has 14 residues. The V gene end was trimmed by 6 bases and the J gene end by 8 bases; junction bases not matched to a gene: 7. CDR1 is MNHEY, CDR2 SVGAGI, per germline. CDR3 coding DNA: TGTGCCAGCAGCACAGGGGGCGCGGAGGAAAAACTGTTTTTT. Translation gives CASSTGGAEEKLFF.

The table lists this clone with a few counts. The gene calls are TRBV6-5 and TRBJ1-1; 10 bases are shared with TRBD1. This CDR3 comprises 14 residues. Germline CDR1 MNHEY, CDR2 SVGAGI. V dropped 2 bases and J dropped 6; count of bases not matched to a gene: 3. In DNA, the CDR3 is TGTGCCAGCAGTTACGACAGGGGGCAGGCTGAAGCTTTCTTT. Translated, it gives CASSYDRGQAEAFF.

This chain joins TRBV7-6 and TRBJ2-1; D is unresolved. Between the trimmed V and J ends, which lost 5 bases and 9 bases, there was a span of 14 bases. This CDR3 region has 13 residues. Germline CDR1 and CDR2: SGHVS and FNYEAQ. CDR3 sequence reads: CASSHLSLVEQFF. The CDR3 DNA follows: TGTGCCAGCAGCCATCTTTCCCTAGTTGAGCAGTTCTTC.

The V call is TRBV13, the J call TRBJ2-3; TRBD2 aligns across 10 bases. V lost 2 bases to trimming and J lost 2 bases; unmatched junction nucleotides: 7. The germline V gene has CDR1 PRHDT and CDR2 FYEKMQ (reference sequence). This CDR3 has 17 amino acids. In nucleotides, the CDR3 is TGTGCCAGCAGCTTATATGCTAGCGGGGGTTACACAGATACGCAGTATTTT. Its translation is CASSLYASGGYTDTQYF.

The V and J genes are TRBV2 and TRBJ2-1, with 8 bases lining up with TRBD2. This CDR3 contains 17 residues. J was trimmed by 4 bases and V by 2 bases; bases with no gene match: 10. Germline values: CDR1 SNHLY, CDR2 FYNNEI. CDR3 in DNA: TGTGCCAGCAGTGAAACGGGCCTAGCGGGTACTTACAATGAGCAGTTCTTC. This translates into CASSETGLAGTYNEQFF.